A single sample gave rise to the 29 T cell receptor beta chains below, sequenced in a study of regulatory T cells in long-lasting Graves disease. TCR beta libraries were built with iRepertoire HTBI primers and Arm-PCR of CDR3 regions. Via MiXCR, TCRdb re-called the multiplex PCR reads, giving one row per CDR3 protein. The sample shows some 250,000 distinct CDR3 sequences, around 19% of them seen only once. The time point here: newly diagnosed GD, antithyroid drugs for less than 3 months. The TCR library was made from RNA that had been extracted from PBMCs in TRIzol. These same data were also listed under a study on T cells in Graves' hyperthyroidism and ophthalmopathy.

Sequenced material: peripheral blood mononuclear cells (PBMCs), taken at new diagnosis, from a patient treated with antithyroid drugs. Receptor source: a woman under 40 with Graves disease.

This clonotype was seen more than once but under ten times. This sequence joins TRBV6-9 and TRBJ2-2, with D possibly TRBD1 on 5 matching bases. The germline gives CDR1 MNHGY, CDR2 SVAAGI. V lost 3 bases and J lost 6, with 11 bases in between. The CDR3 runs 14 residues. CDR3: CASSYGRAAGELFF. The CDR3 DNA reads TGTGCCAGCAGTTACGGCAGGGCAGCCGGGGAGCTGTTTTTT.

V usage is TRBV6-4 and J usage is TRBJ2-2, with 7 bases that match TRBD1. The trim removed 6 bases at V and 6 bases at J, leaving 13 bases unmatched. The CDR3 runs to 16 residues. Per the germline V gene, CDR1 is MRHNA and CDR2 is SNTAGT. Here the CDR3 DNA reads TGTGCCAGCAGCGCCGGGACAGCTGCGGGTTCCGGGGAGCTGTTTTTT. Protein: CASSAGTAAGSGELFF.

On this clonotype: Since a much larger clone is just one base distant, this may be a read error. The rearrangement uses TRBV6-1 and TRBJ1-6; D remains unclear. Between the trimmed V and J ends, which lost 5 bases and 0 bases, there was a span of 17 bases. This CDR3 is 18 amino acids long. The germline V gene has CDR1 MNHNS and CDR2 SASEGT. The chain's CDR3 is CASSQSGWPLSYNSPLHF. The CDR3 coding sequence is TGTGCCAGCAGTCAGTCGGGTTGGCCCCTCTCCTATAATTCACCCCTCCACTTT.

This clonotype was picked up many times. The chain combines TRBV20-1 with TRBJ2-1, with D perhaps matching TRBD2 (5 bases). Germline CDR1 is DFQATT and CDR2 is SNEGSKA (reference sequence). Trimming removed 4 bases from V and 4 bases from J, with 11 bases in between. The CDR3 has 13 amino acids. CDR3 loop: CSANGGTYNEQFF. The CDR3 nucleotides read TGCAGTGCTAACGGAGGAACTTACAATGAGCAGTTCTTC.

At least ten counts were recorded for this clonotype. The chain links TRBV20-1 to TRBJ1-2; no clear D gene. The CDR3 runs to 11 residues. Germline V gives CDR1 DFQATT, CDR2 SNEGSKA (reference sequence). V shed 0 bases and J shed 8 bases, with 7 bases lying between them. CDR3 sequence reads: CSARDGYGYTF. The CDR3 nucleotides read TGCAGTGCTAGAGATGGGTACGGCTACACCTTC.

V and J are TRBV7-2 and TRBJ2-5, with TRBD2 matching 9 bases. The germline CDR1 and CDR2 sequences are SGHTA and FQGNSA. The CDR3 runs to 16 residues. V lost 3 bases to trimming and J lost 1 base; unmatched junction nucleotides: 6. In DNA form, the CDR3 reads TGTGCCAGCAGCTTTTACGGCGGGGGGGCCCAAGAGACCCAGTACTTC. This encodes CASSFYGGGAQETQYF. The whole variable domain, remainder taken from reference TRBV7-2 and TRBJ2-5, is GAGVSQSPSNKVTEKGKDVELRCDPISGHTALYWYRQSLGQGLEFLIYFQGNSAPDKSGLPSDRFSAERTGGSVSTLTIQRTQQEDSAVYLCASSFYGGGAQETQYFGPGTRLLVL.

This clonotype came up many times. V gene TRBV15 combines with J gene TRBJ2-1; 7 nucleotides line up with TRBD2. This CDR3 spans 12 amino acids. Germline values: CDR1 LNHNV, CDR2 YYDKDF (reference sequence). Trimming removed 4 bases from V and 8 bases from J; junction bases left unmatched: 2. The CDR3 DNA is TGTGCCACCAGCACGACTAGCTATGAGCAGTTCTTC. This translates into CATSTTSYEQFF.

This chain uses TRBV18 with TRBJ1-1; no firm D call. V was trimmed by 3 bases and J by 8 bases, leaving 10 bases between them. The germline gives CDR1 KGHSH, CDR2 LQKENI. This CDR3 is built from 12 residues. The CDR3 DNA reads as TGTGCCAGCTCACCGTTAGGGCGGGAAGCTTTCTTT. This sequence encodes CASSPLGREAFF.

The gene calls are TRBV9 and TRBJ2-4; 7 nucleotides line up with TRBD1. The CDR3 extends over 15 amino acids. Losses at the gene ends were 4 bases for V and 7 bases for J; bases not matched to a gene: 11. Germline CDR1 and CDR2: SGDLS and YYNGEE. The DNA of the CDR3 is TGTGCCAGCAGCCAACAACCGGGACAGATTAACATTCAGTACTTC. This encodes CASSQQPGQINIQYF.

At least ten counts were recorded for this clonotype. The J gene is TRBJ2-1, the V gene TRBV6-2 or TRBV6-3; tentatively, D is TRBD2 (6 bases). The CDR3 is 16 amino acids. Trimming took 6 bases from V and 2 from J, leaving 17 bases between them. The germline gives CDR1 MNHEY, CDR2 SVGEGT. CDR3 region: CASRGGRDGAYNEQFF. The DNA for the CDR3 is TGTGCCAGCAGGGGGGGTAGGGACGGAGCCTACAATGAGCAGTTCTTC.

This clonotype was seen a few times. The V and J genes are TRBV5-1 and TRBJ1-4; possible D gene TRBD1, 6 bases. The CDR3 is made up of 15 amino acids. Trimming left V 4 bases short and J 7 bases short, with 17 bases between. Germline-derived CDR1 and CDR2 are SGHRS and YFSETQ. CDR3 sequence (DNA): TGCGCCAGCAGCGAAGGGACAACTAGGGCTGAAAAACTGTTTTTT. This encodes CASSEGTTRAEKLFF.

Points on this clonotype: A far larger clone is one nucleotide away, so this likely arose from a read error. The chain employs TRBV6-9 and TRBJ2-3; 8 bases align to TRBD2. The CDR3 runs to 17 residues. Germline V lookup: CDR1 MNHGY, CDR2 SVAAGI. J was trimmed by 0 bases and V by 3 bases; bases with no gene match: 8. The CDR3 DNA sequence: TGTGCCAGCAGTTACGGTGCCGGGACTAGTAGCACAGATACGCAGTATTTT. Residues: CASSYGAGTSSTDTQYF.

This clonotype was counted ten times or more. The CDR3 DNA reads TGTGCCAGCAGCGGGGGGGCCGAAGATACGCAGTATTTT. Its translation is CASSGGAEDTQYF. This chain links TRBV9 with TRBJ2-3; D possibly uses TRBD1 or TRBD2 (6 bases each). This CDR3 comprises 13 residues. The germline V gene has CDR1 SGDLS and CDR2 YYNGEE. Trimming stripped 3 bases from V and 5 bases from J, with 10 bases between.

This clonotype appeared many times. The CDR3 region has the DNA TGTGCCAGCAGTTCTTCAGGGGGCCTTGATACGCAGTATTTT. Protein sequence: CASSSSGGLDTQYF. The chain is built from TRBV12-3 or TRBV12-4 and TRBJ2-3, with TRBD1 matching 8 bases. The CDR3 totals 14 residues. J lost 6 bases, V lost 4 bases, and 6 bases had no gene match.

The V and J genes are TRBV6-5 and TRBJ1-5; D is unclear. V was pared by 4 bases and J by 1 base, with 8 bases between. From germline, CDR1 is MNHEY and CDR2 SVGAGI. This CDR3 has 14 amino acids. The CDR3 spells CASSSVMSNQPQHF. In DNA form, the CDR3 reads TGTGCCAGCAGTTCCGTTATGAGCAATCAGCCCCAGCATTTT.

This clonotype occurred many times. J is TRBJ1-6 and V is TRBV3-1; D is perhaps TRBD1 (6 bases). V lost 0 bases and J lost 15, with 6 bases in between. This CDR3 is 11 amino acids long. Germline loops: CDR1 LGHDT, CDR2 YNNKEL (reference sequence). The CDR3 DNA is TGTGCCAGCAGCCAAGACAGGGGCCTCCACTTT. Protein sequence: CASSQDRGLHF.

This clonotype has a count of ten or more. The V call is TRBV12-3 or TRBV12-4, the J call TRBJ2-3, with TRBD1 matching over 7 bases. This CDR3 is built from 12 residues. Trimming cost V 2 bases and J 8 bases; bases outside gene matches: 1. The CDR3 bases are TGTGCCAGCAGTTTAAGGGGGCCTACGCAGTATTTT. It codes for CASSLRGPTQYF.

This clonotype was counted between two and nine times. The rearrangement joins TRBV25-1 to TRBJ1-1; no firm D call. Trimming took 8 bases from V and 0 from J, leaving 16 bases between them. CDR3 length: 15 residues. Germline CDR1 and CDR2: MGHDK and SYGVNS. The CDR3 DNA follows: TGTGCCAGCTTTGGGTGGAGTCGACTGAACACTGAAGCTTTCTTT. This translates into CASFGWSRLNTEAFF. The full variable domain, completed using reference TRBV25-1 and TRBJ1-1, is EADIYQTPRYLVIGTGKKITLECSQTMGHDKMYWYQQDPGMELHLIHYSYGVNSTEKGDLSSESTVSRIRTEHFPLTLESARPSHTSQYLCASFGWSRLNTEAFFGQGTRLTVV.

A few counts support this clonotype. The genes are TRBV4-1 and TRBJ1-2; a weak D match, TRBD1 (5 bases). The CDR3 has 17 amino acids. Germline CDR1 MGHRA, CDR2 YSYEKL. The V end was cut by 3 bases, the J end by 2 bases, with 19 bases between. The CDR3 region has the DNA TGCGCCAGCAGCCAGCGGTCCCTCAGGGACGAAAACTATGGCTACACCTTC. It is translated as CASSQRSLRDENYGYTF.

This chain uses TRBV15 with TRBJ1-1, with D possibly being TRBD1 (5 bases). Germline loops: CDR1 LNHNV, CDR2 YYDKDF (reference sequence). The V end lost 1 base, the J end lost 5 bases, and 14 bases lay between the germline ends. The CDR3 length is 15 residues. The CDR3 region is CATSRGWQGGTEAFF. CDR3 in DNA: TGTGCCACCAGCAGAGGTTGGCAGGGTGGGACTGAAGCTTTCTTT.

This clonotype was found a few times. The rearrangement joins TRBV5-1 to TRBJ1-1; D is unclear. The CDR3 runs 14 residues. Trimming took off 0 bases at V and 5 bases at J, with 11 bases between the two ends. CDR1 SGHRS and CDR2 YFSETQ come from the germline V gene. CDR3 protein: CASSLGREGTEAFF. In DNA, the CDR3 is TGCGCCAGCAGCTTGGGGAGGGAAGGAACTGAAGCTTTCTTT.

This clonotype was seen ten or more times. This chain joins TRBV7-8 and TRBJ2-7, with 10 bases lining up with TRBD1. The germline CDR1 and CDR2 sequences are SGHVS and FQNEAQ. The CDR3 spans 16 residues. V gave up 6 bases and J gave up 9 bases; unmatched junction bases: 17. The CDR3 coding sequence is TGTGCCAGCAGACCTCCCCCGAGACAGGGGGCACCAGGGCAGTACTTC. It codes for CASRPPPRQGAPGQYF.

The V gene is TRBV7-8, the J gene TRBJ2-7; a possible D gene is TRBD2 (5 bases). The CDR3 spans 13 residues. The V and J ends lost 0 bases and 6 bases respectively, with 9 bases between them. The V gene's germline CDR1 is SGHVS and CDR2 FQNEAQ. The CDR3 loop is CASSLAGAREQYF. CDR3 coding DNA: TGTGCCAGCAGCTTAGCGGGAGCACGCGAGCAGTACTTC. Drawing the rest from reference TRBV7-8 and TRBJ2-7, the complete variable domain is GAGVSQSPRYKVAKRGQDVALRCDPISGHVSLFWYQQALGQGPEFLTYFQNEAQLDKSGLPSDRFFAERPEGSVSTLKIQRTQQEDSAVYLCASSLAGAREQYFGPGTRLTVT.

This clonotype was counted between two and nine times. V and J are TRBV19 and TRBJ2-3; 8 bases fit TRBD2. Germline V lookup: CDR1 LNHDA, CDR2 SQIVND (reference sequence). Trimming cost V 0 bases and J 4 bases; bases outside gene matches: 9. CDR3 size: 17 residues. Here the CDR3 DNA reads TGTGCCAGTAGTATAGATCTTCCGGGGGGGGGCGCAGATACGCAGTATTTT. It is translated as CASSIDLPGGGADTQYF. The full variable domain, rest sourced from reference TRBV19 and TRBJ2-3, is DGGITQSPKYLFRKEGQNVTLSCEQNLNHDAMYWYRQDPGQGLRLIYYSQIVNDFQKGDIAEGYSVSREKKESFPLTVTSAQKNPTAFYLCASSIDLPGGGADTQYFGPGTRLTVL.

CDR3 sequence reads: CASSMKAADYEQYF. The DNA for the CDR3 is TGTGCCAGTAGTATGAAAGCGGCGGACTACGAGCAGTACTTC. The chain is built from TRBV19 and TRBJ2-7; a possible D gene is TRBD2 (5 bases). Germline lookup yields CDR1 LNHDA and CDR2 SQIVND (reference sequence). This CDR3 has 14 amino acids. The V and J ends lost 3 bases and 3 bases respectively, with 12 bases between them. Based on the CDR3 plus reference TRBV19 and TRBJ2-7, the full variable domain is DGGITQSPKYLFRKEGQNVTLSCEQNLNHDAMYWYRQDPGQGLRLIYYSQIVNDFQKGDIAEGYSVSREKKESFPLTVTSAQKNPTAFYLCASSMKAADYEQYFGPGTRLTVT.

This clonotype was counted at least ten times. This rearrangement joins TRBV9 to TRBJ1-1; D call uncertain. V was clipped by 4 bases and J by 1 base, with 11 bases between them. Per germline, CDR1 SGDLS and CDR2 YYNGEE. The CDR3 loop spans 14 amino acids. The DNA of the CDR3 is TGTGCCAGCAGCCCTAGGACTTCGAACACTGAAGCTTTCTTT. It specifies CASSPRTSNTEAFF.

At least ten counts were recorded for this clonotype. This chain joins TRBV25-1 and TRBJ2-1; D is ambiguous. The CDR3 runs to 16 residues. The germline gives CDR1 MGHDK, CDR2 SYGVNS. With 5 bases removed from V and 7 bases from J, the gap between germline ends came to 21 bases. The CDR3 region is CASSNPLDTFPNEQFF. CDR3 sequence (DNA): TGTGCCAGCAGTAACCCCTTAGACACATTTCCTAATGAGCAGTTCTTC.

At least ten counts were recorded for this clonotype. The chain joins TRBV20-1 to TRBJ2-7, with D tentatively TRBD2 (7 bases). Germline lookup yields CDR1 DFQATT and CDR2 SNEGSKA (reference sequence). Deletions cut 1 base from V and 0 bases from J, with 22 bases between. This CDR3 is 18 amino acids long. Here the CDR3 DNA reads TGCAGTGCTAGAGGGCCTCGTGGGGGGGCCTTCGTCTCCTACGAGCAGTACTTC. It translates to CSARGPRGGAFVSYEQYF.

V is TRBV20-1 and J is TRBJ1-1; no clear D gene. The CDR3 spans 15 residues. Germline V gives CDR1 DFQATT, CDR2 SNEGSKA (reference sequence). V shed 2 bases and J shed 5 bases, with 18 bases lying between them. CDR3 nucleotides: TGCAGTGCTAGAAGCGGCTCCACTAGCTTTACTGAAGCTTTCTTT. This encodes CSARSGSTSFTEAFF.